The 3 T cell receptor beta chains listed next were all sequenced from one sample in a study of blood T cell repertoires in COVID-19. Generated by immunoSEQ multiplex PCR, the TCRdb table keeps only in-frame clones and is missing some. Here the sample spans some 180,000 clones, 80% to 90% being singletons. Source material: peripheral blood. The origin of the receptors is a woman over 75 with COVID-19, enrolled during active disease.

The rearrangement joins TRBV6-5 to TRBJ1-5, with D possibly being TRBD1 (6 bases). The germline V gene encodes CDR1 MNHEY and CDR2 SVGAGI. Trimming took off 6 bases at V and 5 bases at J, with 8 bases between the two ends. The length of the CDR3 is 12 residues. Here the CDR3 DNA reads TGTGCCAGCAGGCACAGGGATCAGCCCCAGCATTTT. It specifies CASRHRDQPQHF.

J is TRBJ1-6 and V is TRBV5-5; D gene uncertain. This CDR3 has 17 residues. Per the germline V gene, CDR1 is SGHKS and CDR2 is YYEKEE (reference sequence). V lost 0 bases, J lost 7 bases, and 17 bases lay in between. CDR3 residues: CASSLVSVLRINSPLHF. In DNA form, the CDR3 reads TGTGCCAGCAGCTTGGTTTCGGTGCTACGTATCAATTCACCCCTCCACTTT.

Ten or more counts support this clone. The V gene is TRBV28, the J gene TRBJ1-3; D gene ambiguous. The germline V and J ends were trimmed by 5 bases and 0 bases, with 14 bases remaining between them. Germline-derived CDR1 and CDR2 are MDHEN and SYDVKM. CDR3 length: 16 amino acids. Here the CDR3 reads CASSGVDVTSGNTIYF. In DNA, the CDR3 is TGTGCCAGCAGTGGAGTAGACGTTACCTCTGGAAACACCATATATTTT.